This TCR beta chain was sequenced during a study of T cells after yellow fever vaccination. Looking at the study overall: The authors prepared low-cell-number fractions using SMART-Seq v4 Ultra Low Input. Study-level findings and limits: Of the clonotypes, a small share occurred in both CD4 and CD8 compartments. Contaminating bulk clonotypes could be abundant in FACS-sorted repertoires. Booster samples showed a return of most primary-vaccination clones (around 96% CD4, approximately 90% CD8).

Regarding this clonotype: Its specificity is not known.

Each CDR3 protein gets one entry after TCRdb re-called the 5' RACE reads with MiXCR. Of 620,000 or so distinct CDR3 sequences in the sample, less than 20% were seen once. Germline V gene sequence: CDR1 SGHNT, CDR2 YYREEE (reference sequence). The CDR3 length is 15 residues. Trimming cost V 0 bases and J 3 bases, with 12 bases left between them. V and J are TRBV5-4 and TRBJ1-1; D is possibly TRBD1 (5 bases). The starting material was PBMCs, obtained 5 days after the first yellow fever vaccination. This clonotype was sampled from a man younger than 35 who received the YFV17D yellow fever vaccine. CDR3 region: CASSLDTGRDTEAFF. The CDR3 nucleotides read TGTGCCAGCAGCTTGGACACAGGTCGTGACACTGAAGCTTTCTTT.